What follows is one T cell receptor beta chain and its context. The CDR3 loop spans 12 amino acids. V shed 6 bases and J shed 8 bases, with 13 bases lying between them. Germline assignment: CDR1 MNHEY and CDR2 SMNVEV (reference sequence). The source of the sample is a study of T-cell memory formation after mild COVID-19. TCRdb re-called the 5' RACE reads through MiXCR, storing one row per CDR3 protein. The data show hundreds of thousands of distinct CDR3 sequences, approximately 25% seen once. V usage is TRBV27 and J usage is TRBJ1-2; D might be TRBD1 (5 bases). Sequencing used PBMCs or a T cell subset sorted from them (not recorded which). This receptor was identified in an adult woman who had mild COVID-19 (a few samples of this study predate the infection). Cell type and time point are not known. The CDR3 sequence is CASRSGLVGYTF. The CDR3 nucleotides are TGTGCCAGCAGATCAGGGTTGGTCGGCTACACCTTC.